This T cell receptor (beta chain) was captured in a study of blood T cell repertoires in COVID-19. Looking at the study overall: Acute-phase and convalescent COVID-19 samples originated in the United States, Italy and Spain. PBMCs, B-cell-depleted T cells, or T cells were the source of the cDNA or gDNA that made up the material.

It was during active infection that Seattle patients were enrolled and then longitudinally followed. Assay: immunoSEQ multiplex PCR; the TCRdb copy retains only in-frame clones and omits some. The table records about 270,000 clones, roughly nine tenths of them present only once. The material sequenced was peripheral blood. The source of this sequence is a woman younger than 45 with COVID-19, enrolled during active disease.

CDR3 coding DNA: TGTGCCAGCTCACCACCGCGAGGTTTCGGCCCAGATACGCAGTATTTT. This encodes CASSPPRGFGPDTQYF. The chain uses TRBV18 and TRBJ2-3; D is undetermined. The V end lost 0 bases, the J end lost 4 bases, and 14 bases lay between the germline ends. The V gene's germline CDR1 is KGHSH and CDR2 LQKENI. This CDR3 is built from 16 residues.